This entry lists 10 T cell receptor beta chains sequenced from one sample in a study of blood T cell repertoires in COVID-19. Generated by immunoSEQ multiplex PCR, the TCRdb table keeps only in-frame clones and is missing some. The sample lists about 160,000 clones; around 89% were seen once. The sequencing input was PBMCs or T cells enriched from blood (not recorded which). These receptor sequences come from a woman between 50 and 59 years old who had recovered from COVID-19.

V gene TRBV5-5 combines with J gene TRBJ1-4, with 8 nucleotides matching TRBD1. Germline V gives CDR1 SGHKS, CDR2 YYEKEE (reference sequence). Unmatched junction bases numbered 7, after V lost 4 bases and J lost 8 bases. The CDR3 contains 14 residues. The CDR3 sequence: CASSLGTGLEKLFF. The CDR3, as DNA: TGTGCCAGCAGCCTCGGGACAGGCTTAGAAAAACTGTTTTTT.

This chain links TRBV7-3 with TRBJ2-3; D is perhaps TRBD2 (6 bases). The V gene's germline CDR1 is SGHTA and CDR2 FQGTGA. The CDR3 contains 15 residues. Trimming took off 5 bases at V and 0 bases at J, with 12 bases between the two ends. CDR3 region: CASSPSVISTDTQYF. The CDR3 nucleotides read TGTGCCAGCAGCCCTAGCGTAATTAGCACAGATACGCAGTATTTT.

The rearrangement uses TRBV5-6 and TRBJ1-1; tentatively, D is TRBD1 (6 bases). Between the trimmed V and J ends, which lost 0 bases and 2 bases, there was a span of 8 bases. Germline CDR1 and CDR2: SGHDT and YYEEEE. This CDR3 has 14 residues. In DNA, the CDR3 is TGTGCCAGCAGCTTGGGGACAGCAAACACTGAAGCTTTCTTT. It is translated as CASSLGTANTEAFF.

The chain has TRBV25-1 and TRBJ1-1, with D unresolved. Between the trimmed V and J ends, which lost 0 bases and 6 bases, there was a span of 8 bases. CDR1 MGHDK and CDR2 SYGVNS come from the germline V gene. The CDR3 loop spans 13 amino acids. CDR3: CASSEYEGSEAFF. The CDR3 nucleotides are TGTGCCAGCAGTGAATATGAGGGATCTGAAGCTTTCTTT.

The chain has TRBV5-1 and TRBJ2-2; no definite D call. From germline, CDR1 is SGHRS and CDR2 YFSETQ. The CDR3 loop spans 14 amino acids. Trimming cost V 4 bases and J 8 bases, with 15 bases left between them. CDR3 amino acids: CASSPPIHGGELFF. CDR3 DNA sequence: TGCGCCAGCAGCCCGCCCATCCACGGGGGGGAGCTGTTTTTT.

V and J are TRBV5-5 and TRBJ2-7, with D possibly TRBD2 on 5 matching bases. The CDR3 runs to 15 residues. CDR1 is SGHKS, CDR2 YYEKEE, per germline (reference sequence). Between the trimmed V and J ends, which lost 4 bases and 2 bases, there was a span of 16 bases. The CDR3 loop is CASSPRTELAYEQYF. The DNA of the CDR3 is TGTGCCAGCAGCCCTAGGACTGAACTTGCCTACGAGCAGTACTTC.

V usage is TRBV9 and J usage is TRBJ1-1; 8 bases agree with TRBD1. J lost 5 bases, V lost 3 bases, and 6 bases had no gene match. Germline CDR1 is SGDLS and CDR2 is YYNGEE. The CDR3 consists of 14 residues. The CDR3 region is CASSEDRVGTEAFF. The CDR3 DNA is TGTGCCAGCAGCGAGGACAGGGTGGGGACTGAAGCTTTCTTT.

The chain joins TRBV9 to TRBJ1-2; no firm D call. With 0 bases removed from V and 4 bases from J, the gap between germline ends came to 7 bases. Germline CDR1 reads SGDLS; CDR2 reads YYNGEE. The length of the CDR3 is 13 residues. As DNA, the CDR3 is TGTGCCAGCAGCGTAGGAGAAGCCTATGGCTACACCTTC. Translating it yields CASSVGEAYGYTF.

The chain couples TRBV25-1 to TRBJ1-2; TRBD1 aligns across 7 bases. This CDR3 is 16 amino acids long. Germline assignment: CDR1 MGHDK and CDR2 SYGVNS. With V trimmed by 3 bases and J by 4 bases, 11 bases remained unmatched. The chain's CDR3 is CASSEPLGGRGYGYTF. CDR3 sequence (DNA): TGTGCCAGCAGTGAGCCACTAGGGGGCCGCGGCTATGGCTACACCTTC.

The chain links TRBV27 to TRBJ1-1; D unclear. CDR1 and CDR2 (germline): MNHEY, SMNVEV (reference sequence). Trimming stripped 5 bases from V and 1 base from J, with 14 bases between. The CDR3 runs to 15 residues. The CDR3 loop reads CASSTLGMGNTEAFF. CDR3 DNA sequence: TGTGCCAGCAGTACCCTCGGGATGGGGAACACTGAAGCTTTCTTT.